This entry describes one T cell receptor beta chain. The CDR3 spans 16 residues. The V gene lost 4 bases and the J gene lost 1 base, with 13 bases spanning the gap. CDR1 and CDR2 (germline): LNHDA, SQIVND (reference sequence). This specimen comes from a study of blood T cell repertoires in COVID-19. The method was immunoSEQ multiplex PCR; TCRdb's version includes in-frame clones alone and lacks a portion of them. The sample has around 230,000 clones, more than 75% seen once. Sequencing was performed on peripheral blood. The chain combines TRBV19 with TRBJ2-2; D possibly corresponds to TRBD2 (6 bases). The TCR originated in a man aged 45-65 years with COVID-19, enrolled during active disease. CDR3 in DNA: TGTGCCAGTAGTACATCGGGACTGCGGAACACCGGGGAGCTGTTTTTT. Its translation: CASSTSGLRNTGELFF.